At least ten counts were recorded for the clone carrying this T cell receptor beta chain. The antigen remains undetermined. The read ends 3 residues before the CDR3 terminus; that terminus is restored from the germline J gene. This sample is drawn from a study of T cell clonality in common variable immunodeficiency. Study-wide results and limits: Authors noted CVID clonality's cause needs subpopulation repertoire sequencing.

CVID and control samples used equivalent genomic DNA input. Profiled with immunoSEQ multiplex PCR; TCRdb holds only in-frame clones, not every one. There are approximately 81,000 clones in the sample, none observed a single time. CDR1 and CDR2 (germline): LNHDA, SQIVND (reference sequence). Between the trimmed V and J ends, which lost 3 bases and 8 bases, there was a span of 13 bases. The CDR3 is 14 amino acids. This TCR derives from a person aged 18 to 69 in good health. This chain connects TRBV19 to TRBJ2-2, with D tentatively TRBD2 (6 bases). Material: peripheral blood mononuclear cells. This CDR3 reads CASSIRSGLGELFF. Incomplete CDR3 DNA: TGTGCCAGTAGTATCCGGAGCGGGTTGGGGGAG.